This T cell receptor beta chain was identified in a study of shared clonotypes between healthy human individuals (TCRdb year 2020). Context from the whole study: The cohort included three men and a couple of women between 18 and 49 years of age. To estimate repertoire size and how much clonotypes are shared between individuals, the study performed deep sequencing of blood TCR repertoires from a handful of healthy adults. To increase sequencing depth and limit assay-specific biases, different laboratories used diverse techniques to prepare libraries and sequence TCR repertoires. Leukapheresis yielded between about 0.8 and 8.9 billion PBMCs per donor. Results the study describes overall, beyond this receptor: Pairwise subsampling indicated that sequencing depth was expected to affect the degree of clonotype sharing among donors. The small number of donors limited the genetic and exposure-history diversity represented. Sampling was limited to blood, and TCR repertoires in tissue likely differ from TCR repertoires in blood.

Healthy HIV-negative adults with no recently reported acute infections or vaccinations were included as donors. Every donor was a Caucasian adult living in Nashville, Tennessee, USA. For unsorted samples, about 85 million PBMCs were counted and genomic DNA was extracted with the QIAamp DNA Blood Mini kit. Blood was collected by leukapheresis, and PBMCs were isolated by Ficoll-Histopaque density gradient centrifugation and then cryopreserved in liquid nitrogen vapor phase. There are a few counts of this clone. Its binding antigen is unknown. There are no base qualities to consult, and no much larger clone falls within one base. Using the deep immunoSEQ assay, TCR CDR3 regions were amplified from genomic DNA by multiplex PCR. For each cell subset, the extracted genomic DNA was distributed evenly across all wells of several immunoSEQ 96-well plates, and each plate served as one replicate. For unsorted PBMC, 250 to 350 ng genomic DNA, equal to 25,000 to 35,000 T cell genomes, was loaded into each replicate PCR. Ten immunoSEQ deep assay plates were used to sequence the unsorted PBMC genomic DNA. The purified libraries were quantified using a Qubit 3.0 fluorometer, sized with a Bioanalyzer 2100, and then quantified again using the KAPA Library Quantification kit. Every immunoSEQ 96-well plate was sequenced on a separate single-read 150-cycle Illumina NextSeq 550 flow cell. On the authors' methods: Because only junctional sequences without quality scores were contained in the immunoSEQ output, filtering matching that applied to full-length reads could not be performed. Sequences were annotated with PyIR, a Python wrapper for IgBLAST v1.9, and V/J genes and CDR3 were assigned using IMGT germline references. Reads were removed for weak V/J assignments (E-value above 1e-6), missing CDR3, stop codons, out-of-frame junctions, or ambiguous translated residues. V3J clonotypes were defined as sequences sharing the same inferred V gene, J gene, and CDR3 amino acid sequence. The percentage overlap between two repertoires was calculated by dividing the number of shared unique clonotypes by the size of the smaller repertoire. Three approaches were used to assess repertoire richness: RTK rarefaction, the Chao1 estimator, and Recon v2.1 estimates of unobserved clonotypes. TCRdb obtained this table from immuneACCESS and retained in-frame rearrangements with V and J assigned. These tables miss some clones; where compared with another copy, unresolved V genes account for less than half of the shortfall, and the remainder is unexplained. V and J calls and clone size are those listed in that table; D and trimming were worked out from the DNA. The sample yields approximately 500,000 clones; roughly 79% were counted once. Clones ranked in the top ten supply 12% of the sample.

The germline V gene yields SGHDT for CDR1 and YYEEEE for CDR2. V is clipped by 1 base and J by 0 bases, and the sequence between their germline boundaries is 10 bases long. The CDR3 holds 16 amino acids from the cysteine to the phenylalanine. Of the read, only the CDR3 DNA is kept; its 48 bases are in frame from base 1. The chain uses TRBV5-6 and TRBJ1-4, and perhaps TRBD1 as D gene, on 5 matching bases. The sequenced sample consisted of PBMCs. This receptor was obtained from a woman aged 40 to 49 in good health. Some clones in this sample may be carry-over from other donors' samples. CDR3 region: CASSLWGTATNEKLFF. The DNA sequence follows: TGTGCCAGCAGCTTGTGGGGGACTGCAACTAATGAAAAACTGTTTTTT.